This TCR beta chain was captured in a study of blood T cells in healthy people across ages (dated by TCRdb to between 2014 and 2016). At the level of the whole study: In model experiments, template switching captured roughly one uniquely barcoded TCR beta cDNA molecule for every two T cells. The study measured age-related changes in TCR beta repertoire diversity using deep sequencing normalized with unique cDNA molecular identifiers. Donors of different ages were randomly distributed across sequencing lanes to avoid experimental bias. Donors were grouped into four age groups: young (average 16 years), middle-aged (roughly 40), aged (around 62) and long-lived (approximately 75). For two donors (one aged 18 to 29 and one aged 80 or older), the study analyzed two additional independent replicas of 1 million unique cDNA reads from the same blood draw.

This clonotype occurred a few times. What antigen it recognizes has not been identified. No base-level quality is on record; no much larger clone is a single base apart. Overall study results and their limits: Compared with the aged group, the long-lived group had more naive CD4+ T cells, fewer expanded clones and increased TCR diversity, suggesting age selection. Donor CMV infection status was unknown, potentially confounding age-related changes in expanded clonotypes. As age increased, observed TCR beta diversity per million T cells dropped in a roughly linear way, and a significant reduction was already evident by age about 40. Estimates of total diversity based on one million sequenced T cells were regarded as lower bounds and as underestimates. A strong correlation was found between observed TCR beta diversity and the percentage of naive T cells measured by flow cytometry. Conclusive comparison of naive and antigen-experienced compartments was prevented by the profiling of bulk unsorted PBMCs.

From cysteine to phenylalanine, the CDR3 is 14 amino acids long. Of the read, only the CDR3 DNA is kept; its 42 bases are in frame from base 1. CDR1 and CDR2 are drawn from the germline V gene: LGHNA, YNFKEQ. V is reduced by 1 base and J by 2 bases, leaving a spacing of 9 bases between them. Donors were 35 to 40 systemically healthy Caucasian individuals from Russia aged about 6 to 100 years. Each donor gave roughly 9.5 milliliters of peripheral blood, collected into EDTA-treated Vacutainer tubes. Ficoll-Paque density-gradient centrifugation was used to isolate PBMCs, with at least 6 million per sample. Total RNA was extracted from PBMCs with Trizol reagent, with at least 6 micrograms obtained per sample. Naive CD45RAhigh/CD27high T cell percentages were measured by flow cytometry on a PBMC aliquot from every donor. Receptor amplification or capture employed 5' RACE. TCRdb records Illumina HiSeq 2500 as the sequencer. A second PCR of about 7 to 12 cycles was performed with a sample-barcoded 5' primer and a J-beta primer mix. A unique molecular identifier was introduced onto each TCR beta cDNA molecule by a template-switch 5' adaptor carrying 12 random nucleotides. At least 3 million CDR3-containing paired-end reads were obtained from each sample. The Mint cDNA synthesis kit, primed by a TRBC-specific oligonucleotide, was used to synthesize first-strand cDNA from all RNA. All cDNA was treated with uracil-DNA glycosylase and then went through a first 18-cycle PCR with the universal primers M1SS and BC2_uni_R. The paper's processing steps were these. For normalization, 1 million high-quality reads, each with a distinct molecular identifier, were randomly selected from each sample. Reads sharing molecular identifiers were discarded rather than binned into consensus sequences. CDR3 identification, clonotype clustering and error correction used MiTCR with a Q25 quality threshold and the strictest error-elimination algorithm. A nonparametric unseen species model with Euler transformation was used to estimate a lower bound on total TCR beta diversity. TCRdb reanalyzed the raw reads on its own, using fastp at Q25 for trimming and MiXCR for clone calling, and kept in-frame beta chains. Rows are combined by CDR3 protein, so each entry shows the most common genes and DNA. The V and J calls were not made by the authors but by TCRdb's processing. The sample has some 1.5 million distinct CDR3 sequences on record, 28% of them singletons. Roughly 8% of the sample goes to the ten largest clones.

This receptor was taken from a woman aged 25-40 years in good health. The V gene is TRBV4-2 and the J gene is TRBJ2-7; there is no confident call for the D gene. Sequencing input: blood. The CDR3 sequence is CASSQAEGPYEQYF. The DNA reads TGTGCCAGCAGCCAAGCAGAAGGGCCCTACGAGCAGTACTTC.